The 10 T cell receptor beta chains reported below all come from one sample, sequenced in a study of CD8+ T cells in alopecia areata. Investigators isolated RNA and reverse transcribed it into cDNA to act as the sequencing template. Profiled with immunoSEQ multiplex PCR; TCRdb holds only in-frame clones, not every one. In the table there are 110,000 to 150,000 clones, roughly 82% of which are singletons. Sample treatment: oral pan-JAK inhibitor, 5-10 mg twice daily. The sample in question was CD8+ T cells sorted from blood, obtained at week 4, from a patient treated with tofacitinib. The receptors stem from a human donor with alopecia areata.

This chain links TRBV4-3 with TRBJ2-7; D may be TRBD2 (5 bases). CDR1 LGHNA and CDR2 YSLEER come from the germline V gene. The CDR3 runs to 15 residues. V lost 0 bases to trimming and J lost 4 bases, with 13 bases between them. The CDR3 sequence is CASSQDKASWYEQYF. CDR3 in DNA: TGCGCCAGCAGCCAAGATAAGGCTAGCTGGTACGAGCAGTACTTC.

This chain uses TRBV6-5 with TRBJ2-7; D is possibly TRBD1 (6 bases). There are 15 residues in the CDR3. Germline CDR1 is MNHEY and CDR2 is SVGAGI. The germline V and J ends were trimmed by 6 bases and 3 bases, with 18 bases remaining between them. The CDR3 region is CASSPGQKPYYEQYF. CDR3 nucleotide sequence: TGTGCCAGCAGCCCTGGACAGAAACCTTACTACGAGCAGTACTTC.

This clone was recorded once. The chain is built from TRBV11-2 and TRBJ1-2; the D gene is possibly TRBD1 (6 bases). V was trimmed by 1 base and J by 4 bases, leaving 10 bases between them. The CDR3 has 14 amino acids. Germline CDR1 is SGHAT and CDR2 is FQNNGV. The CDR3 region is CASSLGGALYGYTF. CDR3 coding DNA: TGTGCCAGCAGCTTAGGGGGGGCACTCTATGGCTACACCTTC.

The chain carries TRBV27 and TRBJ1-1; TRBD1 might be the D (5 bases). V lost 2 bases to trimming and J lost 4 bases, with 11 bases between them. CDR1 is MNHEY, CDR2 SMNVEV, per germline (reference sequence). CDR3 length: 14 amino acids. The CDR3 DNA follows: TGTGCCAGCAGTTTAGGGGGTCTCCCCACTGAAGCTTTCTTT. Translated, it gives CASSLGGLPTEAFF.

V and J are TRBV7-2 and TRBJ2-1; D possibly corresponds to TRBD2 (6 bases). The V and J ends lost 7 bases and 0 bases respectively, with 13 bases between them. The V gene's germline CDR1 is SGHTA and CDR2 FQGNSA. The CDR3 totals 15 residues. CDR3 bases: TGTGCCAGCACCCAACGGGAGAGCTCCTACAATGAGCAGTTCTTC. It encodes CASTQRESSYNEQFF.

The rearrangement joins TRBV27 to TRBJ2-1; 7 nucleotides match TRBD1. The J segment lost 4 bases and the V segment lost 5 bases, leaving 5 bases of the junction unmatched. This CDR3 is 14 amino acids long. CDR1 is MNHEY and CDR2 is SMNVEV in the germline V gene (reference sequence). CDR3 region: CASSPSTGYNEQFF. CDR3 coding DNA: TGTGCCAGCAGTCCCTCGACAGGGTACAATGAGCAGTTCTTC.

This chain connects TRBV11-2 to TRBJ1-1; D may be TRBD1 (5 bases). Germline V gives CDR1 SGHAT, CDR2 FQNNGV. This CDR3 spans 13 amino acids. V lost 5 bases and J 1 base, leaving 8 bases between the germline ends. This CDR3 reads CASSPGGNTEAFF. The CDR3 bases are TGTGCCAGCAGCCCGGGGGGGAACACTGAAGCTTTCTTT.

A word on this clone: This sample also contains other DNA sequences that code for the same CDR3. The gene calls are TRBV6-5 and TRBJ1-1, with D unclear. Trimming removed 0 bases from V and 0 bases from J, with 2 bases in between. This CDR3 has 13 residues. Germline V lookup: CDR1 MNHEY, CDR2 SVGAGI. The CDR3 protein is CASSYSVNTEAFF. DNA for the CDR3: TGTGCCAGCAGTTACTCAGTGAACACTGAAGCTTTCTTT.

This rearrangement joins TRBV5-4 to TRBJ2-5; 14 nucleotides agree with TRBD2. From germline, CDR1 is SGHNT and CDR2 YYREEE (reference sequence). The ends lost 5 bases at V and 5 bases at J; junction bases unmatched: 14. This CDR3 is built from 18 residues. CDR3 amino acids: CASSSSLGLAGGGETQYF. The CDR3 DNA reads TGTGCCAGCAGTTCCAGCCTTGGACTAGCGGGGGGCGGGGAGACCCAGTACTTC.

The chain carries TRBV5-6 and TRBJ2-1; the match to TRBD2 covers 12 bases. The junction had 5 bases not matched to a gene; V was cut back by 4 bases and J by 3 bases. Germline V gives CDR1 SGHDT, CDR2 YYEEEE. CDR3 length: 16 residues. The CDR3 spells CASSQGLAGYYNEQFF. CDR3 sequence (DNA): TGTGCCAGCAGCCAAGGACTAGCGGGGTACTACAATGAGCAGTTCTTC.